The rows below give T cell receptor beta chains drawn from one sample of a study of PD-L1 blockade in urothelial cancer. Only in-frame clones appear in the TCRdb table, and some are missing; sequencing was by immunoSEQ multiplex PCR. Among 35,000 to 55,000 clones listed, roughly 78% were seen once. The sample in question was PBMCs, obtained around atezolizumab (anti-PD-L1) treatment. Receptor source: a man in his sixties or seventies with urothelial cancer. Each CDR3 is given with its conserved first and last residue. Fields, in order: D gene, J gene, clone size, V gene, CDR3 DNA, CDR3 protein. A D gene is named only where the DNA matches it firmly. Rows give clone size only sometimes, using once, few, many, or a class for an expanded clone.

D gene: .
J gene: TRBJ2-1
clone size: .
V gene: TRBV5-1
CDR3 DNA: TGCGCCAGCAGCTTGGGGACTGGGGATGGTCTCAATGAGCAGTTCTTC
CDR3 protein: CASSLGTGDGLNEQFF

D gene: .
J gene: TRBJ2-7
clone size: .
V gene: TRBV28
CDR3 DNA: TGTGCCAGCACCCCTCCGGGATCATTATACGAGCAGTACTTC
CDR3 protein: CASTPPGSLYEQYF

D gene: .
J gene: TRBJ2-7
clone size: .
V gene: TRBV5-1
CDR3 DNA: TGCGCCAGCAGCTTGCGAGGGGAGGCCAACGAGCAGTACTTC
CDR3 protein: CASSLRGEANEQYF

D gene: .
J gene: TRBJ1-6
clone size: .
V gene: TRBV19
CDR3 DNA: TGTGCCAGTAGAAAACGGGAGAATTCACCCCTCCACTTT
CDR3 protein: CASRKRENSPLHF

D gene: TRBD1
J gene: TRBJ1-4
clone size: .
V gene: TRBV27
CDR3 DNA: TGTGCCAGCAGTAGGGACAGGAGTAATGAAAAACTGTTTTTT
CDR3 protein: CASSRDRSNEKLFF

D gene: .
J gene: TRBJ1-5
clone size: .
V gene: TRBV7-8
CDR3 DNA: TGTGCCAGCAGCTTAGGTCTTAGGGATCGCTCGGGGAGGGGTAGCAATCAGCCCCAGCATTTT
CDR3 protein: CASSLGLRDRSGRGSNQPQHF

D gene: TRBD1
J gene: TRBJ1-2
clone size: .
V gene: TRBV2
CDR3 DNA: TGTGCCAGCAGTGCGGACAGGGGGGACAACTATGGCTACACCTTC
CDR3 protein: CASSADRGDNYGYTF

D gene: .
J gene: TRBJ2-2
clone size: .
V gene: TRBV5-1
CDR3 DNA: TGCGCCAGCAGCCCCGTTACGGGGGATGCCGGGGAGCTGTTTTTT
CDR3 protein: CASSPVTGDAGELFF

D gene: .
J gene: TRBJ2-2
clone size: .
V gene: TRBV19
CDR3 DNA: TGTGCCAGTAGGCGGGACAGTAACACCGGGGAGCTGTTTTTT
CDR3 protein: CASRRDSNTGELFF

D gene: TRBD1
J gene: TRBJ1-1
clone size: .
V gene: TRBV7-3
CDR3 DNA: TGTGCCAGCAGCTCGAGGGGGCCGGGCAGCACTGAAGCTTTCTTT
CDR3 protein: CASSSRGPGSTEAFF

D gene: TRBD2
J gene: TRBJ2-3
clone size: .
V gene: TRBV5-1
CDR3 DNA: TGCGCCAGCAGCTGGGGACTAGCGGGAGGCGGCGCAGATACGCAGTATTTT
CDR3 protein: CASSWGLAGGGADTQYF

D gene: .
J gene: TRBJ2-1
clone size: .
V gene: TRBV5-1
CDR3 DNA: TGCGCCAGCAGCTTGGAGGCTAGCGCCTACAATGAGCAGTTCTTC
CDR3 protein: CASSLEASAYNEQFF

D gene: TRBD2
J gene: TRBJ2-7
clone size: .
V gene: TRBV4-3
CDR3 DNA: TGCGCCAGCAGCCAAGATGTGGGGGCTAGCGGGGGGGCCCCCTACGAGCAGTACTTC
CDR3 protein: CASSQDVGASGGAPYEQYF

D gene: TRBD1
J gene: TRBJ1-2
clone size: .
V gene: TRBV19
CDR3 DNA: TGTGCCAGTATTTCGCCAGGGGGCGCTTACTATGGCTACACCTTC
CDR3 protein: CASISPGGAYYGYTF

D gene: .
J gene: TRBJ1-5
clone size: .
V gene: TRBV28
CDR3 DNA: TGTGCCAGCAGGAAGACAGGCAATCAGCCCCAGCATTTT
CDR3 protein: CASRKTGNQPQHF

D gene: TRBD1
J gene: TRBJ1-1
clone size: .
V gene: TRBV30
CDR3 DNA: TGTGCCTGGAGGGGGGACAGCCCGAACACTGAAGCTTTCTTT
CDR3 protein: CAWRGDSPNTEAFF

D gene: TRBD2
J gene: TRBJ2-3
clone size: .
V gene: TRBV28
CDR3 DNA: TGTGCCAGCAGTTTAAGGGCGGGAGGTGTAGATACGCAGTATTTT
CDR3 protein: CASSLRAGGVDTQYF

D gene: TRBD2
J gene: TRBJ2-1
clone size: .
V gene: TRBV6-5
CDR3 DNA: TGTGCCAGCAGATTCGGGACTAGCGGGAGTTATGAGCAGTTCTTC
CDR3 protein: CASRFGTSGSYEQFF

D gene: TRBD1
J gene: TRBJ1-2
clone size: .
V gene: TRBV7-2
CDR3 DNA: TGTGCCAGCAGCCTTACCTCGACAGGGGGCAGATATGGCTACACCTTC
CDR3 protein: CASSLTSTGGRYGYTF

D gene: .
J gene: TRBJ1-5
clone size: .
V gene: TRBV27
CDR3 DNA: TGTGCCAGCAGTCCCCGGAGTTCCGGGGAAAATCAGCCCCAGCATTTT
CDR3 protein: CASSPRSSGENQPQHF

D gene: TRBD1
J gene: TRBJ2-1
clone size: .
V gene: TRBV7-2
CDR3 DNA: TGTGCCAGCAGCACCGGACAGGTAGTTAATAAGTTCTTC
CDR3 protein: CASSTGQVVNKFF

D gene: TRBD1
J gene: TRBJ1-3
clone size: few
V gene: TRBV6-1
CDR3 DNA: TGTGCCAGCAGTGGGGGACAGGGGGGAAACACCATATATTTT
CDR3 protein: CASSGGQGGNTIYF

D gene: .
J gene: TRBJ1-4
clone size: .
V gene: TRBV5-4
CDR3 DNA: TGTGCCAGCAGCCAGACTCGGAGCTCAACTAATGAAAAACTGTTTTTT
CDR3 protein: CASSQTRSSTNEKLFF

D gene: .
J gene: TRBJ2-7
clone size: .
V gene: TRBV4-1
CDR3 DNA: TGCGCCAGCAGCCATTACGGGGAGCAGTACTTC
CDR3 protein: CASSHYGEQYF

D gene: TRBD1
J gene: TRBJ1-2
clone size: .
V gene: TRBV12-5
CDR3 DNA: TGTGCTAGTGGTTTGGCCGAGGGGGCAGGTTATGGCTACACCTTC
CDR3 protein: CASGLAEGAGYGYTF

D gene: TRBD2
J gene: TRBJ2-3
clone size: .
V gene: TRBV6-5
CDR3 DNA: TGTGCCAGCAGAGCAAGCGGGGGGGCCCAGGATACGCAGTATTTT
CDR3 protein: CASRASGGAQDTQYF

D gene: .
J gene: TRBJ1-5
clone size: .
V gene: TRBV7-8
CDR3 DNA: TGTGCCAGCAGCTTAATAAGGACAGAGAGCAATCAGCCCCAGCATTTT
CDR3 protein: CASSLIRTESNQPQHF

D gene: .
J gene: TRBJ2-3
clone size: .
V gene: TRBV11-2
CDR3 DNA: TGTGCCAGCAGCCCCCTTGCTACTAGCACAGATACGCAGTATTTT
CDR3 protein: CASSPLATSTDTQYF

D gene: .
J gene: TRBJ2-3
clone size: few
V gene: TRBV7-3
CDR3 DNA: TGTGCCAGCAGCAAGGGGGGGAGCACAGATACGCAGTATTTT
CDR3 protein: CASSKGGSTDTQYF

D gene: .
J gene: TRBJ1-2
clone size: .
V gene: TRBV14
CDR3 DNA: TGTGCCAGCAGCCAAGACCGACAGACATACTATGGCTACACCTTC
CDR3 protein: CASSQDRQTYYGYTF

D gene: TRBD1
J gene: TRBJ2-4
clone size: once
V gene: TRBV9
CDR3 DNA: TGTGCCAGCAGCGTAAGAGGGGGCCAAAACATTCAGTACTTC
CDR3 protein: CASSVRGGQNIQYF

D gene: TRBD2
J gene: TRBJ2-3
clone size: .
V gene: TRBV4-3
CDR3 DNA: TGCGCCAGCAGCCTGAGCGGGACGGGTGCTAGCACAGATACGCAGTATTTT
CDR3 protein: CASSLSGTGASTDTQYF

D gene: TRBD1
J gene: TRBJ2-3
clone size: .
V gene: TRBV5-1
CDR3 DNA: TGCGCCAGCAGCCCGGGGACAGGGATCGCCACAGATACGCAGTATTTT
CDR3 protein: CASSPGTGIATDTQYF

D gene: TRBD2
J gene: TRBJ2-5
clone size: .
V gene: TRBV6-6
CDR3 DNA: TGTGCCAGCAGTTACCATCGGACTAGCGGGCAAGAGACCCAGTACTTC
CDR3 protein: CASSYHRTSGQETQYF

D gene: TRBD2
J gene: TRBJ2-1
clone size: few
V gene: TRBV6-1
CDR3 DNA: TGTGCCAGTTCTCCTAGCGGGAGCTACAATGAGCAGTTCTTC
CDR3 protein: CASSPSGSYNEQFF

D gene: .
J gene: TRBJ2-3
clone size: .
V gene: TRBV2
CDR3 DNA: TGTGCCAGCAGTGAACGAGGACAAGATACGCAGTATTTT
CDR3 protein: CASSERGQDTQYF

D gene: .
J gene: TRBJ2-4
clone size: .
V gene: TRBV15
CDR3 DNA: TGTGCCACCAGCAGAGACAGTCCTGCAGCCAAAAACATTCAGTACTTC
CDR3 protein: CATSRDSPAAKNIQYF

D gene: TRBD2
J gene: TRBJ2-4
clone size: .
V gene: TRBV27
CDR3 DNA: TGTGCCAGCAGTTTACGAGGCGGGAGTGAGGCCAAAAACATTCAGTACTTC
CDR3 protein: CASSLRGGSEAKNIQYF

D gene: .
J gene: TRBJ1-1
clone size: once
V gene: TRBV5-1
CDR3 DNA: TGCGCCAGCAGCCCGTCTGGGGACTACACTGAAGCTTTCTTT
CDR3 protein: CASSPSGDYTEAFF

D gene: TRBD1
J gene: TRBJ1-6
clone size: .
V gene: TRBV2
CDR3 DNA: TGTGCCAGCAGGACAGGGGGCAATTCACCCCTCCACTTT
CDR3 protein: CASRTGGNSPLHF

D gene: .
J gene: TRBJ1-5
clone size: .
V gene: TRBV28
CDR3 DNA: TGTGCCAGCAGCCGATCGTCAAGGGGAGGGGGTCAGCCCCAGCATTTT
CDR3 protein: CASSRSSRGGGQPQHF

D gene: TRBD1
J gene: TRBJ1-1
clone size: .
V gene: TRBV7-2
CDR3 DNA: TGTGCCAGCAGCCCACACCAGACAGGGGGCAAAGCTTTCTTT
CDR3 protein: CASSPHQTGGKAFF

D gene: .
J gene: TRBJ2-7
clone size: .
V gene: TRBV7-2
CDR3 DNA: TGTGCCAGCAGCTTATCAAGCGGATCCTACGAGCAGTACTTC
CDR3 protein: CASSLSSGSYEQYF

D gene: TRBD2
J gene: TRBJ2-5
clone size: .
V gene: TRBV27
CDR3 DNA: TGTGCCAGCAGTCCCAGGGTAGCGGGGATAGAGACCCAGTACTTC
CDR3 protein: CASSPRVAGIETQYF

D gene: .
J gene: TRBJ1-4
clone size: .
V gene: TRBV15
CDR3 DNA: TGTGCCACCAGCAGGCGGGCCAATGAAAAACTGTTTTTT
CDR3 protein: CATSRRANEKLFF

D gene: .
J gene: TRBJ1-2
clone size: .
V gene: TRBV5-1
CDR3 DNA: TGCGCCAGCAGCTTGCAGGGAAACTCTAACTATGGCTACACCTTC
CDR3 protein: CASSLQGNSNYGYTF

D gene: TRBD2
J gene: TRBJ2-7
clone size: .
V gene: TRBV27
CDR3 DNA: TGTGCCAGCAGTTCTCCAGCGGGAGGAGCCTACGAGCAGTACTTC
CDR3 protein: CASSSPAGGAYEQYF

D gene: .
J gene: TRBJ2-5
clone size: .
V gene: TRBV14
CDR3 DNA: TGTGCCAGCAGCCAAGTACGGGGATTGGGGGAGACCCAGTACTTC
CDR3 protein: CASSQVRGLGETQYF

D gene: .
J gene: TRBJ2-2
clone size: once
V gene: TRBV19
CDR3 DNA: TGTGCCAGTAGGAGTCTGTCGTCCGGGGAGCTGTTTTTT
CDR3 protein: CASRSLSSGELFF

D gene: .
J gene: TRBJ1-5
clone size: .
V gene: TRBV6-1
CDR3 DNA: TGTGCCAGCAGTGAAGCGGGTGGGGCTAGACAGCCCCAGCATTTT
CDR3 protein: CASSEAGGARQPQHF

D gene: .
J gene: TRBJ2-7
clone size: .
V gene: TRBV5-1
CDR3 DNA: TGCGCCAGCAGCTTGGACTCGGTCTCCTACGAGCAGTACTTC
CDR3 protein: CASSLDSVSYEQYF

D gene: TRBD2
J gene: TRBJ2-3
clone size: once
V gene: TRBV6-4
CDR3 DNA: TGTGCCAGCAGTCGACTAGCTGGCACAGATACGCAGTATTTT
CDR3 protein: CASSRLAGTDTQYF

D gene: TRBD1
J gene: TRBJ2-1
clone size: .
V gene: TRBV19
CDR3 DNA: TGTGCCAGTAGTGAGGGGGCTAGGGATGAGCAGTTCTTC
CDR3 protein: CASSEGARDEQFF

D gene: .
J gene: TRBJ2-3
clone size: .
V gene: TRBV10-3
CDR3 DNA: TGTGCCATCAGGTCGGGGGACACGCAGTATTTT
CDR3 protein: CAIRSGDTQYF

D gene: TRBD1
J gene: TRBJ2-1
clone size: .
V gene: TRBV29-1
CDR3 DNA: TGCAGCGTGGAAAGGGGACAGGGAAAGATAGATGAGCAGTTCTTC
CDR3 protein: CSVERGQGKIDEQFF

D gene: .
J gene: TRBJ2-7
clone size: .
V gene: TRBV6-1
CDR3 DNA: TGTGCCAGCACTCTGACCACCCCGGGCTACGAGCAGTACTTC
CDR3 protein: CASTLTTPGYEQYF

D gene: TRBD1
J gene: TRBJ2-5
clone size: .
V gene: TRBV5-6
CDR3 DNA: TGTGCCAGCAGCCCCAGGGGGCAGGAGGCCCAGTACTTC
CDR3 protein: CASSPRGQEAQYF